These T cell receptor beta chains were read from a single sample in a study of vaccination effects on CD4 cells after COVID-19. The antigens of these receptors remain unknown. Some clones are missing from TCRdb's copy, which holds only in-frame ones; the method was immunoSEQ multiplex PCR. The data show about 45,000 clones, approximately 70% seen once. Source: CD4+ T cells from PBMCs cultured with a peptide pool, taken before COVID-19 vaccination. Receptors were obtained from a human donor who had a prior SARS-CoV-2 infection. Both conserved end residues are part of each CDR3. Fields, in order: V gene, D gene, clone size, J gene, CDR3 protein, CDR3 DNA. D genes are given only for firm matches. The size entry is marked missing in some rows and otherwise reads once, few, many or a size class.

>TRBV9|NA|NA|TRBJ2-1
CASSVYGSSSYNEQFF
TGTGCCAGCAGCGTGTATGGGTCTAGCTCCTACAATGAGCAGTTCTTC
>TRBV19|NA|few|TRBJ1-4
CASSRIGGTNEKLFF
TGTGCCAGTAGTCGGATCGGCGGCACTAATGAAAAACTGTTTTTT
>TRBV15|TRBD1|NA|TRBJ2-7
CATSGLPGQGLGYEQYF
TGTGCCACCAGCGGGCTACCGGGACAGGGTCTGGGCTACGAGCAGTACTTC
>TRBV13|NA|NA|TRBJ1-1
CASSLAAGRNTEAFF
TGTGCCAGCAGCTTAGCCGCCGGTAGGAACACTGAAGCTTTCTTT
>TRBV11-2|NA|NA|TRBJ2-3
CASSLVRSPDTQYF
TGTGCCAGCAGCTTAGTACGGTCTCCAGATACGCAGTATTTT
>TRBV11-3|NA|NA|TRBJ2-7
CASSPDEGSYEQYF
TGTGCCAGCAGCCCAGACGAAGGCTCCTACGAGCAGTACTTC
>TRBV5-5|NA|NA|TRBJ2-1
CASMGGAGITYNEQFF
TGTGCCAGCATGGGGGGGGCGGGAATAACCTACAATGAGCAGTTCTTC
>TRBV18|NA|NA|TRBJ2-1
CASSPMSSYNEQFF
TGTGCCAGCTCGCCGATGAGCTCCTACAATGAGCAGTTCTTC
>TRBV5-8|TRBD1|NA|TRBJ1-2
CASSSIWSRGSGYTF
TGTGCCAGCAGCTCAATTTGGTCCAGGGGGAGCGGCTACACCTTC
>TRBV5-1|TRBD2|NA|TRBJ2-2
CASSLMTSGRDGTGELFF
TGCGCCAGCAGCTTAATGACTAGCGGGAGAGATGGCACCGGGGAGCTGTTTTTT
>TRBV4-3|NA|NA|TRBJ1-5
CASSQDHPGGGSPQHF
TGCGCCAGCAGCCAAGACCACCCCGGCGGGGGGTCGCCCCAGCATTTT
>TRBV2|NA|NA|TRBJ1-2
CASREEGGSGYTF
TGTGCCAGCAGGGAAGAGGGAGGATCGGGCTACACCTTC
>TRBV20-1|NA|NA|TRBJ1-5
CSASLSVDDSNQPQHF
TGCAGTGCTAGTCTATCCGTGGATGATAGCAATCAGCCCCAGCATTTT
>TRBV19|NA|NA|TRBJ2-5
CASSGTGPGVYGQYF
TGTGCCAGTAGTGGAACGGGACCCGGGGTGTACGGCCAGTACTTC